Listed below are T cell receptor beta chains from one sample, sequenced in a study of T cells after yellow fever vaccination. TCRdb used MiXCR to reprocess the 5' RACE reads, holding one entry per CDR3 protein. Of 150,000 to 200,000 distinct CDR3 sequences listed, around 8.5% were seen once; the top ten hold roughly 36%. The sample consisted of CD8+ T cells sorted from PBMCs, taken 45 days after the yellow fever booster vaccination. These receptors were collected from a man aged 18 to 29 who received the YFV17D yellow fever vaccine. The CDR3 runs from the conserved cysteine through the conserved F or W. The D gene is left open where the match is weak. Expanded clones get a size class; other rows say once, few or many, or leave the size out.

J | size | V | D | length | DNA | CDR3
TRBJ2-3 | - | TRBV18 | TRBD1 | 16 | TGTGCCAGCTCACCATCCCGGGACAGGGGAAGAGATACGCAGTATTTT | CASSPSRDRGRDTQYF
TRBJ1-3 | - | TRBV18 | - | 15 | TGTTCCAGCTCACCGGGGACCGGCTCTGGAAACACCATATATTTT | CSSSPGTGSGNTIYF
TRBJ2-7 | many | TRBV20-1 | TRBD2 | 15 | TGCAGTGCTAGAGATCGACTAGCGGCTTCCTACGAGCAGTACTTC | CSARDRLAASYEQYF
TRBJ2-5 | few | TRBV5-1 | - | 14 | TGCGCCAGCATGGGGACGGGGACTCAAGAGACCCAGTACTTC | CASMGTGTQETQYF
TRBJ1-5 | few | TRBV5-1 | TRBD1 | 12 | TGCGCCAGCAGCGCCCGGGACAGACCCCAGCATTTT | CASSARDRPQHF
TRBJ2-1 | few | TRBV19 | - | 12 | TGTGCCAGCGGGACCCCCTACAATGAGCAGTTCTTC | CASGTPYNEQFF
TRBJ1-1 | many | TRBV20-1 | - | 13 | TGCAGTGCTAGAGAGGCAGGGTACACTGAAGCTTTCTTT | CSAREAGYTEAFF
TRBJ1-5 | few | TRBV10-3 | - | 16 | TGTGCCATCAGTGAGTCCCCCGCGAAAAGCAATCAGCCCCAGCATTTT | CAISESPAKSNQPQHF
TRBJ2-7 | few | TRBV27 | TRBD1 | 15 | TGTGCCAGCAGTATCTACAGGGGAAGCTCCTACGAGCAGTACTTC | CASSIYRGSSYEQYF
TRBJ2-5 | - | TRBV11-2 | - | 15 | TGTGCCAGCAGCTTAGTAGTCGCTAGCTTAGAGACCCAGTACTTC | CASSLVVASLETQYF
TRBJ1-2 | - | TRBV12-3/TRBV12-4 | TRBD1 | 18 | TGTGCCAGCAGTACAGTCCCGGGACAGGGGGAAAATAGCTATGGCTACACCTTC | CASSTVPGQGENSYGYTF
TRBJ1-2 | few | TRBV12-3/TRBV12-4 | - | 15 | TGTGCCAGCAGTCCTAACCTCGGGGGGCCTCGGGGCTACACCTTC | CASSPNLGGPRGYTF
TRBJ2-3 | - | TRBV25-1 | - | 14 | TGTGCCAGCACATCAGGGGCTGGCACAGATACGCAGTATTTT | CASTSGAGTDTQYF
TRBJ2-5 | - | TRBV27 | - | 16 | TGTGCCAGCAGAAGGGGGGCGGGGGCGCCCCAAGAGACCCAGTACTTC | CASRRGAGAPQETQYF
TRBJ1-3 | few | TRBV12-3/TRBV12-4 | TRBD1 | 14 | TGTGCCAGCAGCGTGACAGGGCGTGGAAACACCATATATTTT | CASSVTGRGNTIYF
TRBJ2-3 | - | TRBV4-1 | TRBD1 | 15 | TGCGCCAGCAGCCAAGGACAGGGGGTAACAGATACGCAGTATTTT | CASSQGQGVTDTQYF
TRBJ2-7 | few | TRBV7-9 | - | 12 | TGTGCCAGCAGCCTCAGGGACTACGAGCAGTACTTC | CASSLRDYEQYF
TRBJ2-5 | - | TRBV4-1 | - | 15 | TGCGCCAGCAGCCCCGCAGGTCAGGGGAGGGGGACCCAGTACTTC | CASSPAGQGRGTQYF
TRBJ2-4 | - | TRBV12-3/TRBV12-4 | - | 18 | TGTGCCAGCAGTTTAAGCAGTGAGGGCCCGGGGCCCAAAAACATTCAGTACTTC | CASSLSSEGPGPKNIQYF
TRBJ2-7 | medium-sized | TRBV12-3/TRBV12-4 | TRBD2 | 14 | TGTGCCAGCAGTACCGGGACTAGCTTTTACGAGCAGTACTTC | CASSTGTSFYEQYF
TRBJ1-2 | - | TRBV12-3/TRBV12-4 | - | 15 | TGTGCCAGCAGTCCCCGGTCGGGGTCCTATTATGGCTACACCTTC | CASSPRSGSYYGYTF
TRBJ2-3 | - | TRBV5-6 | TRBD2 | 16 | TGTGCCAGCAGCGTGACCGGGACTATTAGCACAGATACGCAGTATTTT | CASSVTGTISTDTQYF
TRBJ1-5 | few | TRBV2 | - | 15 | TGTGCCAGCAGTGAACCTCCGGGCCGCAATCAGCCCCAGCATTTT | CASSEPPGRNQPQHF
TRBJ2-2 | - | TRBV27 | - | 15 | TGTGCCAGCAGTTTACAGGGGGGAAGGTCCGGGGAGCTGTTTTTT | CASSLQGGRSGELFF
TRBJ1-4 | - | TRBV7-9 | - | 14 | TGTGCCAGCAGCTTCGGTTCTGCGGATGAAAAACTGTTTTTT | CASSFGSADEKLFF
TRBJ1-2 | - | TRBV5-4 | - | 15 | TGTGCCAGCAGCTTGGCCACGACCATATACTATGGCTACACCTTC | CASSLATTIYYGYTF
TRBJ1-2 | - | TRBV11-1 | - | 16 | TGTGCCAGCAGCTTCTTAAACGCGGACTCTAACTATGGCTACACCTTC | CASSFLNADSNYGYTF
TRBJ2-2 | few | TRBV7-8 | - | 13 | TGTGCCAGCACCCTAGGGGGTTCCGGGGAGCTGTTTTTT | CASTLGGSGELFF
TRBJ2-5 | - | TRBV9 | - | 18 | TGTGCCAGCAGCCCCACTGGGGGGCAGGGGACGTTCCAAGAGACCCAGTACTTC | CASSPTGGQGTFQETQYF
TRBJ2-3 | - | TRBV7-2 | - | 15 | TGTGCCAGCAGCTTAGAACAGACGATCACAGATACGCAGTATTTT | CASSLEQTITDTQYF
TRBJ2-3 | - | TRBV4-1 | TRBD1 | 19 | TGCGCCAGCAGCCAGGGGAGGACCGAGGACAGGGAGGACGCAGATACGCAGTATTTT | CASSQGRTEDREDADTQYF
TRBJ1-1 | few | TRBV24-1 | - | 13 | TGTGCCACCAGTGATTTTGGGTTGGTAGGAGCTTTCTTT | CATSDFGLVGAFF
TRBJ2-1 | - | TRBV12-5 | - | 14 | TGTGCTAGTGGTTCCGACACGTTGTACAATGAGCAGTTCTTC | CASGSDTLYNEQFF
TRBJ2-1 | few | TRBV4-3 | - | 15 | TGCGCCAGCAGCCAAGATTACCCGGGGGTCAATGAGCAGTTCTTC | CASSQDYPGVNEQFF
TRBJ1-2 | few | TRBV6-2/TRBV6-3 | - | 16 | TGTGCCAGCAGTTACTCCCCACAGATCACTCATCGTGGCTACACCTTC | CASSYSPQITHRGYTF
TRBJ2-2 | few | TRBV6-2/TRBV6-3 | TRBD1 | 15 | TGTGCCAGCAGTTACGACAGGGTGGACACCGGGGAGCTGTTTTTT | CASSYDRVDTGELFF
TRBJ1-1 | - | TRBV9 | - | 13 | TGTGCCAGCAGCGTAGAGGGCAATCGGGGAGCTTTCTTT | CASSVEGNRGAFF
TRBJ2-7 | few | TRBV4-1 | TRBD1 | 17 | TGCGCCAGCAGCCAAGGGGACAGGACAGGATGGGCCTACGAGCAGTACTTC | CASSQGDRTGWAYEQYF
TRBJ2-6 | - | TRBV7-9 | - | 13 | TGTGCCAGACAGGGCTCTGGGGCCAACGTCCTGACTTTC | CARQGSGANVLTF
TRBJ2-1 | - | TRBV4-1 | - | 13 | TGCGCCAGCAGCCAAGATCTAGCAGATGAGCAGTTCTTC | CASSQDLADEQFF
TRBJ2-7 | - | TRBV4-1 | TRBD2 | 14 | TGCGCCAGCAGCCATACTAGCGGTTCCTACGAGCAGTACTTC | CASSHTSGSYEQYF
TRBJ2-1 | - | TRBV19 | TRBD1 | 15 | TGTGCCAGTAGTATACGGACAGGGTTTTGGAATGAGCAGTTCTTC | CASSIRTGFWNEQFF
TRBJ2-3 | many | TRBV27 | TRBD2 | 15 | TGTGCCAGCAGTCCCCTAGCGGGGGGCACAGATACGCAGTATTTT | CASSPLAGGTDTQYF
TRBJ2-2 | many | TRBV5-1 | - | 15 | TGCGCCAGCAGCTCTGACACCCGTGACACCGGGGAGCTGTTTTTT | CASSSDTRDTGELFF
TRBJ2-1 | - | TRBV12-5 | - | 15 | TGTGCTAGTGGTCGCCGGGGGTCTACCTACAATGAGCAGTTCTTC | CASGRRGSTYNEQFF
TRBJ2-7 | few | TRBV6-5 | TRBD2 | 17 | TGTGCCAGCAGTTACTCGAGATCCGGCGGGGGACCTCACGAGCAGTACTTC | CASSYSRSGGGPHEQYF
TRBJ1-5 | - | TRBV4-3 | - | 15 | TGCGCCAGCAGCCAAGATCCCGGCGGGAATCAGCCCCAGCATTTT | CASSQDPGGNQPQHF
TRBJ2-7 | few | TRBV7-9 | - | 12 | TGTGCCAGCAGCTTAGCCCCCTACGAGCAGTACTTC | CASSLAPYEQYF